Given below is one TCR beta chain in context. Its antigen is not identified. The V segment lost 3 bases and the J segment 8 bases; nucleotides outside the gene matches: 16. The CDR3 is 17 amino acids. In germline, CDR1 is DFQATT, CDR2 SNEGSKA (reference sequence). The source of the sample is a study of T cell responses to AZD1222 COVID-19 vaccine. Study-wide results and caveats: Across the whole spike, CD4 TCRs peaked at regions 160-218 and 743-854. Two AZD1222 doses significantly raised spike-specific TCR breadth and depth over controls. None of the repertoires were sampled until the peak T cell response had passed. Baseline testing showed seropositivity in only five to seven AZD1222 recipients.

Clones were read by immunoSEQ multiplex PCR, and TCRdb kept only the in-frame ones, dropping some. The sample holds some 190,000 clones, around 94% seen once. The sequence came from an adult who received the MenACWY meningococcal vaccine as a control. V usage is TRBV20-1 and J usage is TRBJ1-6; TRBD1 agrees at 7 bases. The source was peripheral blood, collected 28 days after the second dose of the MenACWY control vaccine. CDR3 sequence reads: CSASRGGQLLRDSPLHF. Here the CDR3 DNA reads TGCAGTGCTAGTAGAGGGGGACAGCTCCTCAGGGATTCACCCCTCCACTTT.